This T cell receptor beta chain is drawn from a study of T cells in Graves' hyperthyroidism and ophthalmopathy. Study in general: At initial diagnosis, before any treatment had begun, peripheral blood was obtained. Study results and limitations: Ophthalmopathy could be told apart from stable hyperthyroidism with a 13 V-J model.

Germline assignment: CDR1 SGHRS and CDR2 YFSETQ. Trimming removed 0 bases from V and 7 bases from J, with 18 bases in between. The CDR3 sequence is 16 residues long. Diagnosis relied on clinical symptoms, serum thyroxine and TRAb, thyroid ultrasound and orbital computed tomography. Amplified TCR beta CDR3 regions derived from RNA transcripts. The study used the HTBI primer set for a first-round RT-PCR of the TCR CDR3. From the multiplex PCR reads, TCRdb called clonotypes with MiXCR, one entry per CDR3 protein. The repertoire consists of approximately 410,000 distinct CDR3 sequences, with approximately 15% occurring once and the leading ten covering about 13%. This clonotype was seen ten or more times. What it binds is unknown.

The chain is built from TRBV5-1 and TRBJ2-3; no clear D. Sequencing input: blood. The TCR sequence derives from a man aged 18 to 29 with Graves' ophthalmopathy. The DNA of the CDR3 is TGCGCCAGCAGCTTGGTTCGTCTCCTAACCCCAAATACGCAGTATTTT. Protein product: CASSLVRLLTPNTQYF.